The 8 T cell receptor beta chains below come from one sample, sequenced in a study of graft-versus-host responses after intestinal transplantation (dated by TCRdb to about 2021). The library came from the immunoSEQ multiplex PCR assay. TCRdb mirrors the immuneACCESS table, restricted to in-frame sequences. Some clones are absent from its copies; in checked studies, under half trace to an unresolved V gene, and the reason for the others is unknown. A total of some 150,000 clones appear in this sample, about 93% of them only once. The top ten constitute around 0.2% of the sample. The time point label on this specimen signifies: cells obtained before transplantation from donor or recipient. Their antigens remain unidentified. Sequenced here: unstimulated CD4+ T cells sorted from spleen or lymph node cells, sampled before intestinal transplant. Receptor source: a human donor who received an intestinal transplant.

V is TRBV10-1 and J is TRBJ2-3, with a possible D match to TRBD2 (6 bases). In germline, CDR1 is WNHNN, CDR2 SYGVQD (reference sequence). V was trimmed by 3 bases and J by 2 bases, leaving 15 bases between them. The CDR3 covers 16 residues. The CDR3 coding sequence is TGCGCCAGCAGTGACTTAGCGGCCATAAACACAGATACGCAGTATTTT. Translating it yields CASSDLAAINTDTQYF.

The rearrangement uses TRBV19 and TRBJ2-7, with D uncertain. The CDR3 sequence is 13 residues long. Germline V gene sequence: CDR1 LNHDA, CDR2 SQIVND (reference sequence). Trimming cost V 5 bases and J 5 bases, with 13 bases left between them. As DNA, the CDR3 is TGTGCCAGTAGTTTCAACCCCACTAACGAGCAGTACTTC. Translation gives CASSFNPTNEQYF.

The CDR3 nucleotides are TGTGCCAGCAGCTTAGGCGGGGACCTCTGGGAGCAGTACTTC. Protein sequence: CASSLGGDLWEQYF. The V and J genes are TRBV7-2 and TRBJ2-7, with D possibly being TRBD2 (6 bases). The CDR3 is 14 amino acids. The germline V gene encodes CDR1 SGHTA and CDR2 FQGNSA. The germline V and J ends were trimmed by 1 base and 7 bases, with 14 bases remaining between them.

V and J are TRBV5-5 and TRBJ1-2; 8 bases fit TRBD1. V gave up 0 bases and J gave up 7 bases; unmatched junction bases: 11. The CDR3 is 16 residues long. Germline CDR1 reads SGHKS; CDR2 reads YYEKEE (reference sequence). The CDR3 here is CASSLGPAGGVSGYTF. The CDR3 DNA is TGTGCCAGCAGCTTGGGTCCGGCAGGGGGCGTGAGTGGCTACACCTTC.

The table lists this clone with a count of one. CDR3: CASSPPTSGGPVAQYF. CDR3 nucleotide sequence: TGTGCCAGCAGCCCCCCGACTAGCGGGGGCCCGGTGGCCCAGTACTTC. The chain is built from TRBV5-4 and TRBJ2-5; 12 bases are a match to TRBD2. Trimming took 4 bases from V and 9 from J; bases not matched to a gene: 13. This CDR3 spans 16 amino acids. The germline V gene has CDR1 SGHNT and CDR2 YYREEE (reference sequence).

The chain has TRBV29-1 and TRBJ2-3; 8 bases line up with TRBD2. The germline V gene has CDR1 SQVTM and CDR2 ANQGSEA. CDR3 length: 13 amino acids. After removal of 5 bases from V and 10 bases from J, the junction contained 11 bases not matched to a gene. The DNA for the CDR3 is TGCAGCGTTTCGGGACTAGACCCCCGATCGCAGTATTTT. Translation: CSVSGLDPRSQYF.

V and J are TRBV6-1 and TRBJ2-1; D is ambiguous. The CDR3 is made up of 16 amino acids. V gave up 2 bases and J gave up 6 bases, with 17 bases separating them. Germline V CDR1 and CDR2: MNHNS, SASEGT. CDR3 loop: CASSESVPLGINEQFF. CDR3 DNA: TGTGCCAGCAGTGAATCGGTGCCACTGGGGATCAATGAGCAGTTCTTC.

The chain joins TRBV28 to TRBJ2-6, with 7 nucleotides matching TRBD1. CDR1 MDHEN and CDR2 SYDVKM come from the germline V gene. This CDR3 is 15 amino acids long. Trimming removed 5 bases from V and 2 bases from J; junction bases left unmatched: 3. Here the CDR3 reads CASSLTGAGANVLTF. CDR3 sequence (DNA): TGTGCCAGCAGTCTCACAGGGGCTGGGGCCAACGTCCTGACTTTC.